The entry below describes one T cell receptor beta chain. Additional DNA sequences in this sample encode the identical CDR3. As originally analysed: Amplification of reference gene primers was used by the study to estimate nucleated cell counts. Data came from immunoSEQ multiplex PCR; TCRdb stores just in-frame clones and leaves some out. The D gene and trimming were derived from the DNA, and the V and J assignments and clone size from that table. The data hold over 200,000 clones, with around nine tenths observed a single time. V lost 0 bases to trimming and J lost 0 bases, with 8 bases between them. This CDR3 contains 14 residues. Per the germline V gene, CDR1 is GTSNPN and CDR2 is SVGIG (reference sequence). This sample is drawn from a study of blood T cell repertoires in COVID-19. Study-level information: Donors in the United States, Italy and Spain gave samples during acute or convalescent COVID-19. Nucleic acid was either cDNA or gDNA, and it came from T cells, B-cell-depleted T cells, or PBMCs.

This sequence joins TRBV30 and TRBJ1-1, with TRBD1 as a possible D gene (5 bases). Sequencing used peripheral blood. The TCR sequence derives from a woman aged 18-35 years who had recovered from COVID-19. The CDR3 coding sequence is TGTGCCTGGAGTGTTGGGGGGATGAACACTGAAGCTTTCTTT. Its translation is CAWSVGGMNTEAFF.